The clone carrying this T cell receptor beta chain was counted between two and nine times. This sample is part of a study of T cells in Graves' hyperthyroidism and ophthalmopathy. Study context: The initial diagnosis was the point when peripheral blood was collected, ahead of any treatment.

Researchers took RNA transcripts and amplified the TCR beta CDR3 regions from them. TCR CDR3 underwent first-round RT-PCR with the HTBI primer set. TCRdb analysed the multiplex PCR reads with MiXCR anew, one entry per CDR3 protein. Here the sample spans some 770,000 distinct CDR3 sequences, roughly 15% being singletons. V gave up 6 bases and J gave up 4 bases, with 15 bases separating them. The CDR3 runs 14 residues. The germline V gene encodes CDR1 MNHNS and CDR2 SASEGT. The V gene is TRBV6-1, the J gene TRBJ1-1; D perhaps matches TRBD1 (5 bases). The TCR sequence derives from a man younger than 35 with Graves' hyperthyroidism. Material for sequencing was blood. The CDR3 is CASSQREGPTEAFF. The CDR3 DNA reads TGTGCCAGCAGCCAAAGGGAGGGGCCCACTGAAGCTTTCTTT.